The rows below give T cell receptor beta chains drawn from one sample of a study of siplizumab effects on memory and regulatory T cells. TCRdb's copy holds only in-frame clones and misses some; the assay was immunoSEQ multiplex PCR. The data show about 100,000 clones, with approximately 93% seen just once and roughly 0.59% held by the top ten. Sample: Tregs sorted from blood. These receptor sequences come from a human donor in good health. CDR3s include the opening cysteine and the closing phenylalanine or tryptophan. A D gene is named only where the DNA matches it firmly.

>TRBV18|TRBJ1-2|.
TGTGCCAGCTCACCTGTACCAGCAACACACTGGGGCTATGGCTACACCTTC
CASSPVPATHWGYGYTF
>TRBV19|TRBJ1-4|.
TGTGCCAGTAGTCTTGGGGGTGTCGGGGAAAAACTGTTTTTT
CASSLGGVGEKLFF
>TRBV5-1|TRBJ1-1|TRBD1
TGCGCCAGCAGCTCCCTAGACAGGGGGAAGGCTTTCTTT
CASSSLDRGKAFF
>TRBV4-1|TRBJ1-5|.
TGCGCCAGCAGCCAAGAGCTGGCACAGAGAAATCAGCCCCAGCATTTT
CASSQELAQRNQPQHF
>TRBV2|TRBJ1-1|TRBD1
TGTGCCAGCAGTGAGGCAGGGGGAGTCACTGAAGCTTTCTTT
CASSEAGGVTEAFF
>TRBV6-6|TRBJ1-6|TRBD1
TGTGCCAGCAGGGGGACAGGTATAGATTCACCCCTCCACTTT
CASRGTGIDSPLHF
>TRBV18|TRBJ1-1|.
TGTGCCAGCTCACGTCTGAACACTGAAGCTTTCTTT
CASSRLNTEAFF
>TRBV27|TRBJ1-5|.
TGTGCCAGCACAAAATCAGGGTCGAATCAGCCCCAGCATTTT
CASTKSGSNQPQHF
>TRBV9|TRBJ1-5|.
TGTGCCAGCAGCGTTAGTCTGAATCAGCCCCAGCATTTT
CASSVSLNQPQHF
>TRBV15|TRBJ1-2|.
TGTGCCACCAGCCGAACTGCACTCGGGTTCTATGGCTACACCTTC
CATSRTALGFYGYTF
>TRBV6-6|TRBJ2-2|TRBD1
TGTGCCAGCAAACCGACAGGGGGCACCGGGGAGCTGTTTTTT
CASKPTGGTGELFF
>TRBV19|TRBJ1-2|.
TGTGCCAGTAGTATCCTCGTCGGAGTGTCCTATGGCTACACCTTC
CASSILVGVSYGYTF
>TRBV6-5|TRBJ2-2|.
TGTGCCAGCAGTTTTAGCGGCCCCGGGGAGCTGTTTTTT
CASSFSGPGELFF
>TRBV5-1|TRBJ2-1|.
TGCGCCAGCAGCTTGTTCCGGGAAGGGATTTCCCCCAGCTCCTACAATGAGCAGTTCTTC
CASSLFREGISPSSYNEQFF
>TRBV7-7|TRBJ1-1|.
TGTGCTAGCAGCCGGGCCGGCGGCCAACGCGTGAAGGTAGCTTTCTTT
CASSRAGGQRVKVAFF
>TRBV19|TRBJ2-2|TRBD2
TGTGCCAGTAGTATCTCAGCGGGGGAGGGCCTTGGAAATGGGGAGCTGTTTTTT
CASSISAGEGLGNGELFF